Presented here are 20 T cell receptor beta chains from one specimen sequenced in a study of T cell clonotyping in hematopoietic cell transplantation. The time point is: recipient sample about 28 days before transplant, after cytoreduction. Clones were sequenced by immunoSEQ multiplex PCR, and TCRdb holds only the in-frame ones, with some missing. This sample has tens of thousands of clones, with 75% to 90% found just once. The sample in question was peripheral blood mononuclear cells, obtained before stem cell transplant. These receptors all come from a man in his fifties or sixties with acute myeloid leukemia. Some clones in this sample may be carry-over from other donors' samples.

The chain combines TRBV29-1 with TRBJ2-7, with a tentative D call TRBD2 (5 bases). The CDR3 has 11 residues. Germline V gives CDR1 SQVTM, CDR2 ANQGSEA. Trimming stripped 4 bases from V and 3 bases from J, with 7 bases between. The CDR3 region is CSVGGSYEQYF. In nucleotides, the CDR3 is TGCAGCGTTGGAGGGAGCTACGAGCAGTACTTC.

The chain links TRBV28 to TRBJ1-5; D remains ambiguous. CDR3 length equals 16 residues. Trimming took off 6 bases at V and 2 bases at J, with 17 bases between the two ends. The germline V gene has CDR1 MDHEN and CDR2 SYDVKM. The CDR3 coding sequence is TGTGCCAGCAGCCCCCGACGGGGTTTCGGCAATCAGCCCCAGCATTTT. Translation gives CASSPRRGFGNQPQHF.

The chain has TRBV7-6 and TRBJ2-5; D is unresolved. The CDR3 spans 12 residues. Germline-derived CDR1 and CDR2 are SGHVS and FNYEAQ. V was trimmed by 5 bases and J by 10 bases, leaving 14 bases between them. The CDR3 sequence: CASSVAKTDQYF. The CDR3 coding sequence is TGTGCCAGCAGCGTCGCTAAGACGGACCAGTACTTC.

This chain connects TRBV4-1 to TRBJ2-3; the D gene is possibly TRBD2 (5 bases). Germline V CDR1 and CDR2: MGHRA, YSYEKL. V shed 1 base and J shed 2 bases, with 13 bases lying between them. The CDR3 is 16 residues long. In nucleotides, the CDR3 is TGCGCCAGCAGCCAAGTAACCTGGACTTCCACAGATACGCAGTATTTT. As protein: CASSQVTWTSTDTQYF.

The rearrangement joins TRBV5-1 to TRBJ2-2; D could derive from TRBD1 or TRBD2 (5 bases each). The V and J ends lost 4 bases and 0 bases respectively, with 13 bases between them. The CDR3 runs to 16 residues. The V gene's germline CDR1 is SGHRS and CDR2 YFSETQ. CDR3 protein: CASSPLGEPNTGELFF. Here the CDR3 DNA reads TGCGCCAGCAGCCCCTTGGGGGAGCCGAACACCGGGGAGCTGTTTTTT.

The chain employs TRBV6-5 and TRBJ1-4; 8 bases match TRBD1. V gave up 4 bases and J gave up 8 bases; unmatched junction bases: 12. Germline CDR1 reads MNHEY; CDR2 reads SVGAGI. The CDR3 length is 16 residues. The CDR3 bases are TGTGCCAGCAGTTCCGACCGGACAGGGTATAAGGAAAAACTGTTTTTT. It specifies CASSSDRTGYKEKLFF.

This chain connects TRBV2 to TRBJ1-5, with 9 positions matching TRBD1. The CDR3 runs to 13 residues. The germline V gene encodes CDR1 SNHLY and CDR2 FYNNEI. With 6 bases clipped from V and 6 bases from J, the junction kept 3 bases outside the gene matches. The CDR3 DNA is TGTGCCAGCAGGGACAGGGGTGGTCAGCCCCAGCATTTT. As protein: CASRDRGGQPQHF. Filled out from reference TRBV2 and TRBJ1-5, the complete variable domain reads EPEVTQTPSHQVTQMGQEVILRCVPISNHLYFYWYRQILGQKVEFLVSFYNNEISEKSEIFDDQFSVERPDGSNFTLKIRSTKLEDSAMYFCASRDRGGQPQHFGDGTRLSIL.

V and J are TRBV19 and TRBJ1-1, with TRBD1 matching 9 bases. V lost 2 bases, J lost 1 base, and 8 bases stayed unmatched. From germline, CDR1 is LNHDA and CDR2 SQIVND (reference sequence). This CDR3 contains 17 residues. The CDR3 DNA follows: TGTGCCAGTAGTATATGGGCCGACAGGGGGACGAACACTGAAGCTTTCTTT. Its protein is CASSIWADRGTNTEAFF.

The CDR3 DNA follows: TGTGCCAGCAGCTTAGCCAGAGGTGAGCAGTTCTTC. This translates into CASSLARGEQFF. The gene calls are TRBV11-3 and TRBJ2-1; D unresolved. The CDR3 has 12 residues. V gave up 1 base and J gave up 9 bases, with 7 bases separating them. In germline, CDR1 is SGHNT, CDR2 YENEEA.

The V gene is TRBV11-3, the J gene TRBJ1-4; D not resolved. This CDR3 spans 15 amino acids. From germline, CDR1 is SGHNT and CDR2 YENEEA. V was clipped by 0 bases and J by 8 bases, with 13 bases between them. The chain's CDR3 is CASSLEGRGSEKLFF. CDR3 nucleotide sequence: TGTGCCAGCAGCTTAGAAGGCCGCGGTAGCGAAAAACTGTTTTTT.

The genes are TRBV28 and TRBJ2-5, with 12 bases identical to TRBD2. This CDR3 spans 13 amino acids. Germline CDR1 and CDR2: MDHEN and SYDVKM. V dropped 11 bases and J dropped 5; count of bases not matched to a gene: 6. The CDR3 spells CAVLTSGGETQYF. Here the CDR3 DNA reads TGTGCCGTCCTGACTAGCGGGGGTGAGACCCAGTACTTC.

The chain uses TRBV18 and TRBJ2-5; 8 bases are a match to TRBD1. The CDR3 is 14 amino acids. Germline loops: CDR1 KGHSH, CDR2 LQKENI. Trimming at V came to 3 bases and at J to 5 bases, leaving 5 bases not matched to a gene. The CDR3 region has the DNA TGTGCCAGCTCACCCGACAGGGGCGGGGAGACCCAGTACTTC. Translation gives CASSPDRGGETQYF.

The chain has TRBV27 and TRBJ2-7, with 9 bases lining up with TRBD1. The germline V gene encodes CDR1 MNHEY and CDR2 SMNVEV (reference sequence). The CDR3 extends over 14 amino acids. The V and J ends lost 4 bases and 0 bases, in that order; junction bases with no gene match: 1. The CDR3 DNA reads TGTGCCAGCAGTTACAGGGGGCCCTCCTACGAGCAGTACTTC. Translation gives CASSYRGPSYEQYF.

The rearrangement links TRBV19 to TRBJ2-2, with TRBD1 identical over 8 bases. V gave up 8 bases and J gave up 4 bases; unmatched junction bases: 9. CDR3 length: 15 residues. The germline CDR1 and CDR2 sequences are LNHDA and SQIVND (reference sequence). CDR3 in DNA: TGTGCCAGTGAGCTTCCCACAGGGGGCACCGGGGAGCTGTTTTTT. It specifies CASELPTGGTGELFF. The whole variable domain, filled in from reference TRBV19 and TRBJ2-2, reads DGGITQSPKYLFRKEGQNVTLSCEQNLNHDAMYWYRQDPGQGLRLIYYSQIVNDFQKGDIAEGYSVSREKKESFPLTVTSAQKNPTAFYLCASELPTGGTGELFFGEGSRLTVL.

Only one count was recorded for this clone. The chain uses TRBV9 and TRBJ2-2; D gene ambiguous. The CDR3 is 16 residues long. V gave up 0 bases and J gave up 0 bases, with 9 bases separating them. Germline V gives CDR1 SGDLS, CDR2 YYNGEE. The CDR3 here is CASSVERISNTGELFF. The CDR3 DNA reads TGTGCCAGCAGCGTAGAAAGGATATCGAACACCGGGGAGCTGTTTTTT.

The V gene is TRBV4-3, the J gene TRBJ1-6; D perhaps matches TRBD1 (5 bases). Trimming took 0 bases from V and 10 from J, leaving 10 bases between them. Germline V CDR1 and CDR2: LGHNA, YSLEER. CDR3 length: 14 residues. Here the CDR3 DNA reads TGCGCCAGCAGCCAAGAATCCGGGGGGTCACCCCTCCACTTT. Translated, it gives CASSQESGGSPLHF.

The chain links TRBV5-1 to TRBJ2-3, with 10 positions matching TRBD2. The ends lost 4 bases at V and 4 bases at J; junction bases unmatched: 6. This CDR3 has 15 residues. Per germline, CDR1 SGHRS and CDR2 YFSETQ. CDR3 in amino acids: CASSLLAGSADTQYF. The CDR3 DNA follows: TGCGCCAGCAGCCTACTAGCGGGGTCCGCAGATACGCAGTATTTT.

This CDR3 is CASSGDRGPVGELFF. In DNA, the CDR3 is TGCGCCAGCAGTGGTGACAGGGGGCCTGTCGGGGAGCTGTTTTTT. This chain connects TRBV5-1 to TRBJ2-2; 10 bases match TRBD1. CDR1 and CDR2 (germline): SGHRS, YFSETQ. The CDR3 consists of 15 residues. Trimming at V came to 5 bases and at J to 7 bases, leaving 8 bases not matched to a gene.

This clone was detected only a few times. V is TRBV7-8 and J is TRBJ2-5; D is unclear. CDR3 length equals 15 residues. Germline-derived CDR1 and CDR2 are SGHVS and FQNEAQ. V lost 4 bases and J 4 bases, leaving 16 bases between the germline ends. CDR3 nucleotide sequence: TGTGCCAGCAGCTGGTCGAGGACCCTCGGAGAGACCCAGTACTTC. Translation: CASSWSRTLGETQYF.

The chain joins TRBV11-2 to TRBJ2-2, with D hard to call. This CDR3 comprises 14 residues. Per the germline V gene, CDR1 is SGHAT and CDR2 is FQNNGV. Between the trimmed V and J ends, which lost 2 bases and 3 bases, there was a span of 7 bases. CDR3 protein: CASSLRSDTGELFF. Here the CDR3 DNA reads TGTGCCAGCAGCTTAAGGTCTGACACCGGGGAGCTGTTTTTT.